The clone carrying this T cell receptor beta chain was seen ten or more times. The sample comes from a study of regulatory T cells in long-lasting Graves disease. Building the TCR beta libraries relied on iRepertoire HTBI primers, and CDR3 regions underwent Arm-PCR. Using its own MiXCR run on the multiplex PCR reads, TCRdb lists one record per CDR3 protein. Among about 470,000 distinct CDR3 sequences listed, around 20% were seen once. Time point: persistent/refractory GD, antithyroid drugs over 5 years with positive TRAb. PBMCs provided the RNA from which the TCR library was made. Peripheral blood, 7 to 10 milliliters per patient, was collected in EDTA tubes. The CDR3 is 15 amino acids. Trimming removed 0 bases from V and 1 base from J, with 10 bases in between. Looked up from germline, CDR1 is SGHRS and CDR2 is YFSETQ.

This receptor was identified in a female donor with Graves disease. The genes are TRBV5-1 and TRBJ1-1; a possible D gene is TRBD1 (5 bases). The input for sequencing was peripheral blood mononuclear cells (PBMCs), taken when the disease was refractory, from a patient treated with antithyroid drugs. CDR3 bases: TGCGCCAGCAGCTTGGATACGGGGCAGAACACTGAAGCTTTCTTT. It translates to CASSLDTGQNTEAFF.